Each of the 6 T cell receptor beta chains below was sequenced from the same sample in a study of prognosis after radiotherapy for stage I lung cancer. TCR beta CDR3 amplification from genomic DNA was performed by two-round multiplex PCR. For every TRBV and TRBJ gene, a specific primer was used in first-round PCR. TCRdb passed the multiplex PCR reads through MiXCR, listing each CDR3 protein once. The data contain about 35,000 distinct CDR3 sequences, less than 45% of them singletons. The material was PBMCs, obtained before or after stereotactic body radiation therapy (not recorded which). These receptors were collected from a donor over 45 with non-small cell lung cancer.

The V call is TRBV20-1, the J call TRBJ1-1; D might be TRBD1 (5 bases). Germline V gene lookup returns CDR1 DFQATT and CDR2 SNEGSKA (reference sequence). With 3 bases removed from V and 2 bases from J, the gap between germline ends came to 10 bases. This CDR3 comprises 13 residues. This CDR3 reads CSARGGGNTEAFF. CDR3 sequence (DNA): TGCAGTGCTAGGGGCGGGGGAAACACTGAAGCTTTCTTT.

This clonotype was seen many times. The chain joins TRBV19 to TRBJ2-5; unclear D gene. This CDR3 region has 14 residues. Trimming took off 7 bases at V and 1 base at J, with 13 bases between the two ends. Per the germline V gene, CDR1 is LNHDA and CDR2 is SQIVND (reference sequence). Written as DNA, the CDR3 is TGTGCCAGTAATACCGGTGGATTCCAAGAGACCCAGTACTTC. Translation gives CASNTGGFQETQYF.

This clonotype was observed at least ten times. The rearrangement uses TRBV15 and TRBJ2-6, with a tentative D call TRBD1 (5 bases). V was clipped by 0 bases and J by 0 bases, with 15 bases between them. Germline V gene data show CDR1 as LNHNV and CDR2 as YYDKDF (reference sequence). This CDR3 has 19 amino acids. This CDR3 is CATSRESLQVVSGANVLTF. The CDR3, as DNA: TGTGCCACCAGCAGAGAATCATTACAGGTCGTCTCTGGGGCCAACGTCCTGACTTTC. Full variable domain (rest looked up from reference TRBV15 and TRBJ2-6): DAMVIQNPRYQVTQFGKPVTLSCSQTLNHNVMYWYQQKSSQAPKLLFHYYDKDFNNEADTPDNFQSRRPNTSFCFLDIRSPGLGDTAMYLCATSRESLQVVSGANVLTFGAGSRLTVL.

The gene calls are TRBV6-2 or TRBV6-3 and TRBJ2-6; no reliable D call. CDR1 and CDR2 (germline): MNHEY, SVGEGT. This CDR3 contains 11 residues. With 2 bases removed from V and 13 bases from J, the gap between germline ends came to 6 bases. For the CDR3, the DNA is TGTGCCAGCAGTTACATGGGAGTCCTGACTTTC. It translates to CASSYMGVLTF.

This clonotype occurred many times. The CDR3, as DNA: TGTGCCAGCAGTTTTAGTGGAACCGGGGAGCTGTTTTTT. This sequence encodes CASSFSGTGELFF. V and J are TRBV27 and TRBJ2-2, with D uncertain. CDR1 and CDR2 from the germline V gene are MNHEY and SMNVEV (reference sequence). CDR3 length: 13 residues. V shed 3 bases and J shed 5 bases, with 7 bases lying between them.

As concerns this clonotype: A far larger clone is off by one base, so a read error is likely. The gene calls are TRBV6-4 and TRBJ2-2; tentative D call: TRBD2 (7 bases). The CDR3 spans 14 residues. Germline-derived CDR1 and CDR2 are MRHNA and SNTAGT. The CDR3, as DNA: TGTGCCAGCAGTCGCGAGCGGGACACCGGGGATCTGTTTTTT. It encodes CASSRERDTGDLFF.